The next 32 T cell receptor beta chains were all read from a single sample in a study of blood T cell repertoires in COVID-19. The data were produced by immunoSEQ multiplex PCR, yet TCRdb's version contains in-frame clones alone and is incomplete. The sample has 200,000 or so clones, 70% to 90% seen once. Material for sequencing was peripheral blood. These receptors originate from a man in his fifties with COVID-19, enrolled during active disease.

V gene TRBV18 combines with J gene TRBJ1-4, with 7 nucleotides matching TRBD1. The CDR3 is 15 residues long. Per germline, CDR1 KGHSH and CDR2 LQKENI. With V trimmed by 4 bases and J by 4 bases, 6 bases remained unmatched. The CDR3 DNA follows: TGTGCCAGCTCACGGACAGGAGCCGGTAATGAAAAACTGTTTTTT. Protein: CASSRTGAGNEKLFF.

The chain recombines TRBV29-1 with TRBJ1-2; perhaps TRBD1 as D (5 bases). Looked up from germline, CDR1 is SQVTM and CDR2 is ANQGSEA. V was shortened by 0 bases and J by 3 bases, with 8 bases between the two germline ends. The CDR3 covers 13 residues. For the CDR3, the DNA is TGCAGCGTTGAAGAAGGCAGGGACTATGGCTACACCTTC. It is translated as CSVEEGRDYGYTF.

CDR3 DNA: TGTGCCAGCAGCTTAGATACGAGGAGACAGGGCGTCGATGAGCAGTTCTTC. Residues: CASSLDTRRQGVDEQFF. V gene TRBV11-2 combines with J gene TRBJ2-1; 7 bases agree with TRBD1. Looked up from germline, CDR1 is SGHAT and CDR2 is FQNNGV. This CDR3 contains 17 residues. V dropped 0 bases and J dropped 8; count of bases not matched to a gene: 13.

This chain links TRBV29-1 with TRBJ2-2; 7 positions agree with TRBD1. CDR1 is SQVTM, CDR2 ANQGSEA, per germline. J gave up 0 bases and V 7 bases, and 2 bases lay outside the gene matches. The CDR3 covers 13 residues. The CDR3 is CSGDSPNTGELFF. CDR3 in DNA: TGCAGCGGGGACAGTCCGAACACCGGGGAGCTGTTTTTT.

This clone was recorded only once. V and J are TRBV24-1 and TRBJ2-2; D gene unclear. Germline loops: CDR1 KGHDR, CDR2 SFDVKD. This CDR3 comprises 13 residues. The ends were cut back, 3 bases at V and 8 bases at J, with 9 bases in the middle. CDR3 sequence: CATSDHYVGELFF. The CDR3 DNA reads TGTGCCACCAGTGATCACTATGTGGGGGAGCTGTTTTTT.

The chain recombines TRBV13 with TRBJ2-1; 14 nucleotides align to TRBD2. The CDR3 covers 19 residues. Trimming cost V 5 bases and J 0 bases; bases outside gene matches: 9. In germline, CDR1 is PRHDT, CDR2 FYEKMQ (reference sequence). For the CDR3, the DNA is TGTGCCAGCAGCCCCCGACTAGCGGGAGGGCCTAGCTCCTACAATGAGCAGTTCTTC. It encodes CASSPRLAGGPSSYNEQFF.

The J gene is TRBJ2-7, the V gene TRBV29-1, with TRBD1 matching 7 bases. The CDR3 has 13 residues. Losses at the gene ends were 6 bases for V and 1 base for J; bases not matched to a gene: 6. CDR1 is SQVTM, CDR2 ANQGSEA, per germline. CDR3 nucleotide sequence: TGCAGCGTGAGACAGGGTGGATCCTACGAGCAGTACTTC. Protein sequence: CSVRQGGSYEQYF.

The chain links TRBV28 to TRBJ1-2; 8 bases agree with TRBD1. The CDR3 extends over 14 amino acids. Germline V gene data show CDR1 as MDHEN and CDR2 as SYDVKM. J was trimmed by 6 bases and V by 3 bases; bases with no gene match: 6. CDR3 sequence: CASSFPDRGHGYTF. CDR3 DNA sequence: TGTGCCAGCAGTTTTCCCGACAGGGGACATGGCTACACCTTC.

The CDR3 sequence: CAWSRQGDQPQHF. The CDR3 region has the DNA TGTGCCTGGAGTAGACAGGGGGATCAGCCCCAGCATTTT. V and J are TRBV30 and TRBJ1-5; 9 bases agree with TRBD1. V dropped 2 bases and J dropped 5; count of bases not matched to a gene: 1. CDR3 size: 13 residues. Looked up from germline, CDR1 is GTSNPN and CDR2 is SVGIG (reference sequence).

The V gene is TRBV4-2, the J gene TRBJ1-1; no firm D call. This CDR3 has 15 amino acids. Germline V gene data show CDR1 as LGHNA and CDR2 as YNFKEQ. The ends were cut back, 1 base at V and 3 bases at J, with 12 bases in the middle. CDR3: CASSQGEGGDTEAFF. DNA of the CDR3: TGTGCCAGCAGCCAAGGGGAGGGTGGGGACACTGAAGCTTTCTTT.

The CDR3 sequence: CASSPVGRSGNTIYF. DNA of the CDR3: TGCGCCAGCAGTCCCGTTGGGCGCTCTGGAAACACCATATATTTT. The chain couples TRBV5-1 to TRBJ1-3; no clear D gene. Trimming removed 5 bases at V and 0 bases at J, with 12 bases between. From germline, CDR1 is SGHRS and CDR2 YFSETQ. This CDR3 is built from 15 residues. The entire variable domain, with the rest obtained from reference TRBV5-1 and TRBJ1-3, is as follows: KAGVTQTPRYLIKTRGQQVTLSCSPISGHRSVSWYQQTPGQGLQFLFEYFSETQRNKGNFPGRFSGRQFSNSRSEMNVSTLELGDSALYLCASSPVGRSGNTIYFGEGSWLTVV.

In its sample, this clone ranks as medium-sized. V gene TRBV21-1 combines with J gene TRBJ1-2; the tabulated D call, TRBD1, remains unverified against the DNA. TRBV21-1 is classified as a pseudogene. This CDR3 has 17 amino acids. The DNA for the CDR3 is TGTGCCAGCAGCGAACCCATTTCCTCGACAGGTAGTCATGGCTACACCTTC. Translated: CASSEPISSTGSHGYTF.

The chain is built from TRBV7-8 and TRBJ2-7; 8 nucleotides agree with TRBD2. V lost 1 base and J lost 5; bases outside the gene matches: 10. Germline CDR1 and CDR2: SGHVS and FQNEAQ. CDR3 length: 16 amino acids. CDR3 in amino acids: CASSLVTRGGQNEQYF. CDR3 sequence (DNA): TGTGCCAGCAGCTTAGTAACCCGGGGGGGCCAGAACGAGCAGTACTTC. Based on the CDR3 plus reference TRBV7-8 and TRBJ2-7, the full variable domain is GAGVSQSPRYKVAKRGQDVALRCDPISGHVSLFWYQQALGQGPEFLTYFQNEAQLDKSGLPSDRFFAERPEGSVSTLKIQRTQQEDSAVYLCASSLVTRGGQNEQYFGPGTRLTVT.

The chain joins TRBV7-8 to TRBJ1-2; perhaps TRBD1 as D (5 bases). The V end lost 5 bases, the J end lost 4 bases, and 8 bases lay between the germline ends. CDR1 SGHVS and CDR2 FQNEAQ come from the germline V gene. This CDR3 comprises 12 residues. The CDR3 loop reads CASSPDSYGYTF. CDR3 nucleotides: TGTGCCAGCAGCCCCGACAGCTATGGCTACACCTTC.

The rearrangement joins TRBV2 to TRBJ2-2; TRBD2 matches at 7 bases. The CDR3 runs to 12 residues. Unmatched junction bases numbered 4, after V lost 11 bases and J lost 4 bases. Per germline, CDR1 SNHLY and CDR2 FYNNEI. The CDR3 sequence: CASGGSTGELFF. CDR3 sequence (DNA): TGTGCCTCCGGGGGGAGCACCGGGGAGCTGTTTTTT. Based on the CDR3 plus reference TRBV2 and TRBJ2-2, the full variable domain is EPEVTQTPSHQVTQMGQEVILRCVPISNHLYFYWYRQILGQKVEFLVSFYNNEISEKSEIFDDQFSVERPDGSNFTLKIRSTKLEDSAMYFCASGGSTGELFFGEGSRLTVL.

The chain couples TRBV20-1 to TRBJ2-7; 7 positions agree with TRBD2. Per the germline V gene, CDR1 is DFQATT and CDR2 is SNEGSKA (reference sequence). Losses at the gene ends were 3 bases for V and 3 bases for J; bases not matched to a gene: 8. The CDR3 sequence is 14 residues long. The CDR3 bases are TGCAGTGCTAGTGTTCCAAGCGGGAACTACGAGCAGTACTTC. Protein: CSASVPSGNYEQYF.

V gene TRBV19 combines with J gene TRBJ1-5, with a tentative D call TRBD1 (6 bases). Between the trimmed V and J ends, which lost 6 bases and 4 bases, there was a span of 10 bases. The germline gives CDR1 LNHDA, CDR2 SQIVND (reference sequence). This CDR3 has 13 amino acids. The CDR3 coding sequence is TGTGCCAGTAGAGCAAGGGGGAATCAGCCCCAGCATTTT. Its translation is CASRARGNQPQHF.

The chain recombines TRBV5-4 with TRBJ2-2, with TRBD2 identical over 9 bases. This CDR3 has 16 amino acids. The ends lost 10 bases at V and 4 bases at J; junction bases unmatched: 14. Germline CDR1 is SGHNT and CDR2 is YYREEE (reference sequence). The CDR3 DNA reads as TGTGCCTCCAGGAGTATGGCGACTAGCGGCACCGGGGAGCTGTTTTTT. It encodes CASRSMATSGTGELFF.

This clone was recorded only once. This sequence joins TRBV3-1 (or the pseudogene TRBV3-2) and TRBJ1-4, with D possibly TRBD1 on 6 matching bases. V lost 3 bases, J lost 7 bases, and 12 bases lay in between. The length of the CDR3 is 14 residues. In germline, CDR1 is LGHDT, CDR2 YNNKEL (reference sequence). The CDR3 spells CASSHRGRSEKLFF. The DNA for the CDR3 is TGTGCCAGCAGCCACAGGGGAAGGAGTGAAAAACTGTTTTTT.

The CDR3, as DNA: TGTGCCAGCGGTCTACCGGACAGACGGGCTATGGGGGGGGACAATGAGCAGTTCTTC. It yields the protein CASGLPDRRAMGGDNEQFF. V is TRBV2 and J is TRBJ2-1; TRBD2 is a possible D gene (7 bases). CDR1 is SNHLY and CDR2 is FYNNEI in the germline V gene. The V gene lost 8 bases and the J gene lost 5 bases, with 31 bases spanning the gap. The CDR3 consists of 19 residues.

The sample holds a few counts of this clone. J is TRBJ1-1 and V is TRBV2, with 10 nucleotides matching TRBD1. CDR3 length: 14 amino acids. CDR1 and CDR2 (germline): SNHLY, FYNNEI. The ends lost 6 bases at V and 3 bases at J; junction bases unmatched: 4. For the CDR3, the DNA is TGTGCCAGCAGCACCGGGACAGGGGACACTGAAGCTTTCTTT. Its translation is CASSTGTGDTEAFF.

The chain has TRBV5-1 and TRBJ1-5; TRBD1 matches at 7 bases. V was clipped by 4 bases and J by 6 bases; unmatched bases: 7. From germline, CDR1 is SGHRS and CDR2 YFSETQ. This CDR3 has 14 residues. Written as DNA, the CDR3 is TGCGCCAGCAGCCGAGAGGGGGCGGGTCAGCCCCAGCATTTT. This sequence encodes CASSREGAGQPQHF.

The J gene is TRBJ1-5, the V gene TRBV6-2 or TRBV6-3; no firm D call. V gave up 5 bases and J gave up 7 bases, with 18 bases separating them. Germline values: CDR1 MNHEY, CDR2 SVGEGT. CDR3 length: 15 amino acids. In nucleotides, the CDR3 is TGTGCCAGCAGTACCCAAGGACGGGGTCGGCAGCCCCAGCATTTT. Its translation: CASSTQGRGRQPQHF.

V usage is TRBV5-1 and J usage is TRBJ2-7; 10 bases agree with TRBD1. The CDR3 has 17 amino acids. With V trimmed by 4 bases and J by 2 bases, 12 bases remained unmatched. Looked up from germline, CDR1 is SGHRS and CDR2 is YFSETQ. The CDR3 spells CASSQQPGQGTTYEQYF. In DNA form, the CDR3 reads TGCGCCAGCAGCCAGCAACCGGGACAGGGGACAACCTACGAGCAGTACTTC.

This chain joins TRBV6-4 and TRBJ1-2; no firm D call. The CDR3 sequence is 12 residues long. Germline values: CDR1 MRHNA, CDR2 SNTAGT. With 0 bases removed from V and 11 bases from J, the gap between germline ends came to 10 bases. Here the CDR3 reads CASSDSSLKYTF. The CDR3 DNA follows: TGTGCCAGCAGTGACTCGAGTCTGAAATACACCTTC.

CDR3 bases: TGCGCCAGCAGCCCTCAGCGGGAGACGACCACAGATACGCAGTATTTT. This sequence encodes CASSPQRETTTDTQYF. This rearrangement joins TRBV4-1 to TRBJ2-3, with 8 bases that match TRBD2. Looked up from germline, CDR1 is MGHRA and CDR2 is YSYEKL. J was trimmed by 2 bases and V by 4 bases; bases with no gene match: 8. The CDR3 runs to 16 residues.

CDR3 residues: CASSLLLVETEAFF. The CDR3 nucleotides are TGTGCCAGCAGCCTCCTATTAGTGGAGACTGAAGCTTTCTTT. The J gene is TRBJ1-1, the V gene TRBV7-9; D unclear. The V gene lost 5 bases and the J gene lost 5 bases, with 15 bases spanning the gap. This CDR3 spans 14 amino acids. Per the germline V gene, CDR1 is SEHNR and CDR2 is FQNEAQ (reference sequence). The full variable domain, completed using reference TRBV7-9 and TRBJ1-1, is DTGVSQNPRHKITKRGQNVTFRCDPISEHNRLYWYRQTLGQGPEFLTYFQNEAQLEKSRLLSDRFSAERPKGSFSTLEIQRTEQGDSAMYLCASSLLLVETEAFFGQGTRLTVV.

CDR3 amino acids: CASSSTSGSPDTQYF. The CDR3 bases are TGTGCCAGCTCAAGTACTAGCGGGAGTCCAGATACGCAGTATTTT. The gene calls are TRBV18 and TRBJ2-3; 11 bases agree with TRBD2. Unmatched junction bases numbered 5, after V lost 5 bases and J lost 4 bases. The V gene's germline CDR1 is KGHSH and CDR2 LQKENI. CDR3 length equals 15 residues.

The chain uses TRBV28 and TRBJ1-5, with D uncertain. CDR1 and CDR2 (germline): MDHEN, SYDVKM. This CDR3 has 13 residues. Trimming removed 6 bases at V and 1 base at J, with 7 bases between. The CDR3 nucleotides are TGTGCCAGCAGGGTCGGGAGCAATCAGCCCCAGCATTTT. Translation gives CASRVGSNQPQHF.

V gene TRBV19 combines with J gene TRBJ1-5; the D gene is possibly TRBD1 (5 bases). Germline V gene data show CDR1 as LNHDA and CDR2 as SQIVND (reference sequence). The CDR3 totals 14 residues. V was clipped by 7 bases and J by 4 bases, with 14 bases between them. DNA for the CDR3: TGTGCCAGTACCCCCCGGGGGGAAAATCAGCCCCAGCATTTT. Translating gives CASTPRGENQPQHF.

The chain couples TRBV9 to TRBJ1-6; D unclear. CDR3 length: 17 residues. V was shortened by 3 bases and J by 7 bases, with 20 bases between the two germline ends. Germline CDR1 is SGDLS and CDR2 is YYNGEE. For the CDR3, the DNA is TGTGCCAGCAGCGCCGCCGGAGGCACGAGGGCGAATTCACCCCTCCACTTT. The encoded protein is CASSAAGGTRANSPLHF.

The J gene is TRBJ1-2, the V gene TRBV27; D might be TRBD1 (6 bases). V was trimmed by 5 bases and J by 3 bases, leaving 10 bases between them. The CDR3 consists of 13 residues. Germline assignment: CDR1 MNHEY and CDR2 SMNVEV (reference sequence). CDR3 region: CASSKDRDYGYTF. The CDR3 DNA sequence: TGTGCCAGCAGTAAGGACAGAGACTATGGCTACACCTTC.